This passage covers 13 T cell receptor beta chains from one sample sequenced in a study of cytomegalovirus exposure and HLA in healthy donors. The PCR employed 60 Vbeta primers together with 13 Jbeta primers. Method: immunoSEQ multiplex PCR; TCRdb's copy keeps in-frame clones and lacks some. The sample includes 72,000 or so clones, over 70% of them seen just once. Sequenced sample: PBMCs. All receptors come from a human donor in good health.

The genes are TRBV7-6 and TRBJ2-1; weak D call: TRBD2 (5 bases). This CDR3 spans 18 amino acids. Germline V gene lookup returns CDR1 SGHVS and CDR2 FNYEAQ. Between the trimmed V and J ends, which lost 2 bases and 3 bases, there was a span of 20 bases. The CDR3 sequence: CASSLYDLAQMNYNEQFF. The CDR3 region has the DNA TGTGCCAGCAGCTTATATGACCTAGCCCAAATGAACTACAATGAGCAGTTCTTC. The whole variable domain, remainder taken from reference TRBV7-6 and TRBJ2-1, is GAGVSQSPRYKVTKRGQDVALRCDPISGHVSLYWYRQALGQGPEFLTYFNYEAQQDKSGLPNDRFSAERPEGSISTLTIQRTEQRDSAMYRCASSLYDLAQMNYNEQFFGPGTRLTVL.

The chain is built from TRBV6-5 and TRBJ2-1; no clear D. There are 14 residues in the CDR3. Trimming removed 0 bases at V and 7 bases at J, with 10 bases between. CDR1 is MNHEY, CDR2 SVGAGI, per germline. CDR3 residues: CASSYSREANEQFF. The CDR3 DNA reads TGTGCCAGCAGTTACTCGAGAGAAGCAAATGAGCAGTTCTTC.

Here the CDR3 DNA reads TGTGCCAGCAGCAAAGCGCTAAGGGACAGCAGGCCCTACGAGCAGTACTTC. Amino acid sequence: CASSKALRDSRPYEQYF. This chain uses TRBV21-1 with TRBJ2-7; no DNA check was done on the table's D call, TRBD1. TRBV21-1 is assigned pseudogene status. This CDR3 has 17 amino acids.

CDR3 loop: CASSGDRGPYEQYF. DNA of the CDR3: TGTGCCAGCAGTGGCGACAGGGGTCCCTACGAGCAGTACTTC. This chain uses TRBV25-1 with TRBJ2-7, with 8 bases aligning to TRBD1. The germline gives CDR1 MGHDK, CDR2 SYGVNS. The CDR3 length is 14 residues. Germline trimming cut 4 bases from V and 2 bases from J; bases unmatched to any gene: 4.

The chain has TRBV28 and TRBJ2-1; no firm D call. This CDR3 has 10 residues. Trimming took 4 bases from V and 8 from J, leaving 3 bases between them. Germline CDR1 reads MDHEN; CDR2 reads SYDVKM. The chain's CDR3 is CASSSYEQFF. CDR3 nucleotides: TGTGCCAGCAGTTCGTATGAGCAGTTCTTC.

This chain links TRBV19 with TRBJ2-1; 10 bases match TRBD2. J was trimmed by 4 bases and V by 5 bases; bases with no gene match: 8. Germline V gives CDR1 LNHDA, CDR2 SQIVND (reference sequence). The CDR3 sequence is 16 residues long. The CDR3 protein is CASSSRTSGAYNEQFF. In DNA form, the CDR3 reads TGTGCCAGTAGTTCACGGACTAGCGGAGCTTACAATGAGCAGTTCTTC. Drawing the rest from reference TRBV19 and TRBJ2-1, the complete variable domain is DGGITQSPKYLFRKEGQNVTLSCEQNLNHDAMYWYRQDPGQGLRLIYYSQIVNDFQKGDIAEGYSVSREKKESFPLTVTSAQKNPTAFYLCASSSRTSGAYNEQFFGPGTRLTVL.

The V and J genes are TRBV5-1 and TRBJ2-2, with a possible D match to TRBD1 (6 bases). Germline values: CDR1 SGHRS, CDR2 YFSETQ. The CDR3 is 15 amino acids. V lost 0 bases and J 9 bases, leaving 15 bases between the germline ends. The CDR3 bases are TGCGCCAGCAGCTTGGCCGGGACACCTGTTCGGGAGCTGTTTTTT. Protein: CASSLAGTPVRELFF.

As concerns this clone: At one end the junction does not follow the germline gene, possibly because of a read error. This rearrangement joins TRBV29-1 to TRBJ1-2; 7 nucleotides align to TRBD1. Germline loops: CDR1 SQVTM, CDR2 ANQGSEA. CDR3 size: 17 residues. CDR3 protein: CSVEDPGQRHPSRSRAF. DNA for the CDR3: TGCAGCGTTGAAGATCCGGGACAGCGGCACCCCTCTAGATCTAGAGCCTTC.

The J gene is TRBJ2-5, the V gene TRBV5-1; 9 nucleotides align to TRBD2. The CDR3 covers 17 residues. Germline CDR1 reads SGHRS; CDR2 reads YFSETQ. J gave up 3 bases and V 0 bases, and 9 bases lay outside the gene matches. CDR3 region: CASSLELAGVGEETQYF. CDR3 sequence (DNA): TGCGCCAGCAGCTTGGAATTAGCGGGAGTGGGGGAAGAGACCCAGTACTTC.

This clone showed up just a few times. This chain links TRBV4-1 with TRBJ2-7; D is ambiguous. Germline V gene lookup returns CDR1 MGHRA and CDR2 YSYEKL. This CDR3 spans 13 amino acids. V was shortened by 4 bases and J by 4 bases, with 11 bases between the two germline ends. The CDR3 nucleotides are TGCGCCAGCAGCCCAACTGCCGGGTACGAGCAGTACTTC. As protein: CASSPTAGYEQYF.

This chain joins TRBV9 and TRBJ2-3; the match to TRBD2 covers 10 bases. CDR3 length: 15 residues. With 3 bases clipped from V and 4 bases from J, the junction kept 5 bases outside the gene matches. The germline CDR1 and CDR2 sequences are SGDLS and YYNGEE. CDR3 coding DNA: TGTGCCAGCAGCGCCTTACTAGCGGGGCCAGATACGCAGTATTTT. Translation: CASSALLAGPDTQYF.

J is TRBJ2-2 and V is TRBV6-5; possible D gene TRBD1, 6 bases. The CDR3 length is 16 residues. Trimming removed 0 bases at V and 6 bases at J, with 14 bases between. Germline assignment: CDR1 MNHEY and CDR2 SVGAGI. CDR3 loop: CASSYSGLGGPGELFF. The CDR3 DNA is TGTGCCAGCAGTTACTCAGGGCTAGGGGGACCCGGGGAGCTGTTTTTT.

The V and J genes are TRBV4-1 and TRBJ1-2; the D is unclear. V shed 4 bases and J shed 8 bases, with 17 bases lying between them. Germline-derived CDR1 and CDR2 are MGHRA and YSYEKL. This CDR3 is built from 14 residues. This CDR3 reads CASSRTTGLEGYTF. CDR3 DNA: TGCGCCAGCAGCCGAACGACGGGATTGGAAGGCTACACCTTC.